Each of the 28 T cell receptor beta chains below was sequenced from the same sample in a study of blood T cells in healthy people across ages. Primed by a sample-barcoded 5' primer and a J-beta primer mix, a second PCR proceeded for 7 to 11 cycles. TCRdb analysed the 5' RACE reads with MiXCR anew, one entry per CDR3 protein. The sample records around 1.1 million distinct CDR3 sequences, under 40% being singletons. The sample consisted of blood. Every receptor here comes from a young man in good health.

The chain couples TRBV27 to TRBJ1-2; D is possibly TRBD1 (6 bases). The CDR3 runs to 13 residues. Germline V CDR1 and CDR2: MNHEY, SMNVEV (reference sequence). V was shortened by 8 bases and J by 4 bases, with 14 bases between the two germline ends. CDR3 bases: TGTGCCAGCGGCGAGGGGGGGCTCTATGGCTACACCTTC. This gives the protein CASGEGGLYGYTF.

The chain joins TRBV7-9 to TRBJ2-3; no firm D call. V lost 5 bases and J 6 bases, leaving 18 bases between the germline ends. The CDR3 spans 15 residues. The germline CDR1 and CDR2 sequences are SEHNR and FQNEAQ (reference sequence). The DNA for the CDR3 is TGTGCCAGCAGCCTCACGGGTCCCCCGGTGGATACGCAGTATTTT. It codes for CASSLTGPPVDTQYF. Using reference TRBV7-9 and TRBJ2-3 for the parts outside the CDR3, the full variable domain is DTGVSQNPRHKITKRGQNVTFRCDPISEHNRLYWYRQTLGQGPEFLTYFQNEAQLEKSRLLSDRFSAERPKGSFSTLEIQRTEQGDSAMYLCASSLTGPPVDTQYFGPGTRLTVL.

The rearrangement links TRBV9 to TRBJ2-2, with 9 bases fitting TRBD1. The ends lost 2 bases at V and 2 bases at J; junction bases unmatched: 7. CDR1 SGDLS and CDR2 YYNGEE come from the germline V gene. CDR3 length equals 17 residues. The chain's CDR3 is CASSVSGTGLNTGELFF. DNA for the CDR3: TGTGCCAGCAGCGTCTCCGGGACAGGGTTAAACACCGGGGAGCTGTTTTTT.

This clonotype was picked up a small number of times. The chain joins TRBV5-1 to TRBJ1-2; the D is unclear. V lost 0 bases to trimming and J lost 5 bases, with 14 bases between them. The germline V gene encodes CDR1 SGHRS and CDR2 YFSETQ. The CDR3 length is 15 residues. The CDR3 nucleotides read TGCGCCAGCAGCTTGGGGGTCAGATCCGGGTATGGCTACACCTTC. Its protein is CASSLGVRSGYGYTF.

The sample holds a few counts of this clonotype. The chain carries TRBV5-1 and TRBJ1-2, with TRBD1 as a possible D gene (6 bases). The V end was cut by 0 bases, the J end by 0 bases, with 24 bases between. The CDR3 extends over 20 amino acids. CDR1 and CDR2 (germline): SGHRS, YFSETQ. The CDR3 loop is CASSLVAIGATGPTNYGYTF. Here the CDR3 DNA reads TGCGCCAGCAGCTTGGTAGCTATTGGAGCGACAGGACCAACTAACTATGGCTACACCTTC.

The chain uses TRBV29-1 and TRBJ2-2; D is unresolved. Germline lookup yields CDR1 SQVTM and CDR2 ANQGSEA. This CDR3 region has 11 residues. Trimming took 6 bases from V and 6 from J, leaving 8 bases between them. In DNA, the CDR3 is TGCAGCGTCCGCCGAGCCGGGGAGCTGTTTTTT. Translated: CSVRRAGELFF.

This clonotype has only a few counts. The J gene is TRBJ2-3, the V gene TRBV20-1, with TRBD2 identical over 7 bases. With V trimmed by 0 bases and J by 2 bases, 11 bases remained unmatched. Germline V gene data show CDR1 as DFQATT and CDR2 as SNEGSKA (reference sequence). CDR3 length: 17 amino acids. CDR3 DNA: TGCAGTGCTAGAGATTTAACCACTAGCGCTCACACAGATACGCAGTATTTT. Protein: CSARDLTTSAHTDTQYF.

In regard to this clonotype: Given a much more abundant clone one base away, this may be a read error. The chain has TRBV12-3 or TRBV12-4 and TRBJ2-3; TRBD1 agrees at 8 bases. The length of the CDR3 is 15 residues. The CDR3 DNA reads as TGTGCCAGCAGCGAGGACAGGGTTAGCACAGATATGCAGTATTTT. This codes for CASSEDRVSTDMQYF.

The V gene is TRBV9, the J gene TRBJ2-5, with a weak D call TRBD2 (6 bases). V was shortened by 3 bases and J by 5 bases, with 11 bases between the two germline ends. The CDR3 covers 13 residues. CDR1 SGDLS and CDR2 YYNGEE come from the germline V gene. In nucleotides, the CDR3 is TGTGCCAGCAGCGGATCAGGGAGGGAGACCCAGTACTTC. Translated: CASSGSGRETQYF.

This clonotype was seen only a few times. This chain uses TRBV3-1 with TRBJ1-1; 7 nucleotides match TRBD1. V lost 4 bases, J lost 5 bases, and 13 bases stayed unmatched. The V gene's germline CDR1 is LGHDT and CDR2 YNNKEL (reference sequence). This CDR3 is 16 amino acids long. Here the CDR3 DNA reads TGTGCCAGCAGCCTCGTGCTCCGGGACAGACGAACTGAAGCTTTCTTT. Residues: CASSLVLRDRRTEAFF.

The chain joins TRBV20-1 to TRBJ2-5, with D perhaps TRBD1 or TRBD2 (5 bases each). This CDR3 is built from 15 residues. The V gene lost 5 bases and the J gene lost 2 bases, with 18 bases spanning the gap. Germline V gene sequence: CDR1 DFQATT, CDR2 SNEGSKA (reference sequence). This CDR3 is CSAPRDGARQETQYF. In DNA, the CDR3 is TGCAGTGCTCCGAGGGACGGAGCAAGACAAGAGACCCAGTACTTC.

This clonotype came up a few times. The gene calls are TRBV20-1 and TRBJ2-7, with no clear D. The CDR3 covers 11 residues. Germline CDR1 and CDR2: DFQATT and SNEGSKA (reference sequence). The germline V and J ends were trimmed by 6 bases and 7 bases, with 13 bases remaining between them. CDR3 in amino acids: CSAELGDEQYF. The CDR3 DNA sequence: TGCAGTGCGGAACTCGGCGATGAGCAGTACTTC.

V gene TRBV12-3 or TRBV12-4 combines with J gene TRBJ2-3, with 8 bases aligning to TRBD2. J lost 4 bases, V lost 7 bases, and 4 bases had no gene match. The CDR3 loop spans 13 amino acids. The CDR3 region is CASTRLASDTQYF. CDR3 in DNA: TGTGCCAGCACCAGACTAGCGTCAGATACGCAGTATTTT.

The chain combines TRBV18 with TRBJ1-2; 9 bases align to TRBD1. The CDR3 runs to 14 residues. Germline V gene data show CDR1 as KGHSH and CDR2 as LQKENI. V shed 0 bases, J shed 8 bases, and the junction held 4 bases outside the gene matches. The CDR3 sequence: CASSPPDRGRGYTF. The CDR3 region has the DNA TGTGCCAGCTCACCACCGGACAGGGGTAGGGGCTACACCTTC.

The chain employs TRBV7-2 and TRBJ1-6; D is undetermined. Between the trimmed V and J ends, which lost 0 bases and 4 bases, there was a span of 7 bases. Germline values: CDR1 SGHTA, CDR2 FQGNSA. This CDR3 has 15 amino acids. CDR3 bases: TGTGCCAGCAGCTTAGCAGGCAGATATAATTCACCCCTCCACTTT. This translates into CASSLAGRYNSPLHF.

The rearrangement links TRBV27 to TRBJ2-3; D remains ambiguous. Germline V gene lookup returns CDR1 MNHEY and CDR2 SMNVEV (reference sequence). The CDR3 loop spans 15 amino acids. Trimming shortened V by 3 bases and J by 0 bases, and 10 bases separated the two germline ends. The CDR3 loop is CASSFNRPSTDTQYF. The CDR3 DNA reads TGTGCCAGCAGTTTTAATCGTCCTAGCACAGATACGCAGTATTTT.

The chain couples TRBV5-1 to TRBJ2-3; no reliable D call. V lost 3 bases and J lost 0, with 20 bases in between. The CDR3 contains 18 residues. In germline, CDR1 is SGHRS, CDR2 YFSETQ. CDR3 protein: CASSSTGLPDGSTDTQYF. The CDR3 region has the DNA TGCGCCAGCAGCTCGACCGGGCTTCCCGACGGCAGCACAGATACGCAGTATTTT.

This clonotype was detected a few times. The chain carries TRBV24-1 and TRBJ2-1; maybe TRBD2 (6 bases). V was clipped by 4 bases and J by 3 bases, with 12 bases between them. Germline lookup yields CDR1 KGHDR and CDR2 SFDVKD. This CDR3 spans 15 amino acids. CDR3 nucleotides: TGTGCCACCAGTGACCCCGGGACTGTCTACAATGAGCAGTTCTTC. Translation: CATSDPGTVYNEQFF.

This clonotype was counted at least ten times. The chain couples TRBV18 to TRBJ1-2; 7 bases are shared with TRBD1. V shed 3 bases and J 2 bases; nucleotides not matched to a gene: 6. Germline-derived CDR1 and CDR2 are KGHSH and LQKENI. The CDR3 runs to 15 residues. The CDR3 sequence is CASSPGQASNYGYTF. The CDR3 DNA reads TGTGCCAGCTCACCTGGACAGGCTTCGAACTATGGCTACACCTTC.

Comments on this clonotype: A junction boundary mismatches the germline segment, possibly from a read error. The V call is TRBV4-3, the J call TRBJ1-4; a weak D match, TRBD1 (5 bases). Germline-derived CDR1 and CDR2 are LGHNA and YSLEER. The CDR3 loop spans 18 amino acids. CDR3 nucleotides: TGCGCCAGCAGCCAAGACCTGGGATTCGGGGGATCAAATGAAAAACCGTTTTTT. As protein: CASSQDLGFGGSNEKPFF.

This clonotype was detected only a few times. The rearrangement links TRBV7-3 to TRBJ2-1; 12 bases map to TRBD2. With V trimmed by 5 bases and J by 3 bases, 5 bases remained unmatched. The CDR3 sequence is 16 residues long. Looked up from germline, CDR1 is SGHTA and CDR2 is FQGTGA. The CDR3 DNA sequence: TGTGCCAGCAGCCCCGAGACTAGCGGGGGCTACAATGAGCAGTTCTTC. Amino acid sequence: CASSPETSGGYNEQFF.

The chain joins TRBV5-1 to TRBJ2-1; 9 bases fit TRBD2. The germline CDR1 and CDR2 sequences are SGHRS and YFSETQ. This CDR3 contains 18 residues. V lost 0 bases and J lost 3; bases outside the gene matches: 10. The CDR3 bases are TGCGCCAGCAGCTTGGAAAGGAGTAGCGGGGGCCGCTACAATGAGCAGTTCTTC. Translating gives CASSLERSSGGRYNEQFF.

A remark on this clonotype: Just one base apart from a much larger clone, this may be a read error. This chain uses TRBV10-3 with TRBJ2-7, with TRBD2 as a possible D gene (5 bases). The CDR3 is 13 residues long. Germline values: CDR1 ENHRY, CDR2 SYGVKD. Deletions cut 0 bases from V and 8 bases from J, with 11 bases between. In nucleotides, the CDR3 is TGTGCCATCAGTGAGTCTCGGGGTTCCAAGCAGTACTTC. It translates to CAISESRGSKQYF.

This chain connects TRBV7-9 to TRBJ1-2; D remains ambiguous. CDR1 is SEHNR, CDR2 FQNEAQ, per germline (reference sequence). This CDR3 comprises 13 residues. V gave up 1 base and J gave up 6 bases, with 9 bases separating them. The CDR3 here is CASSLGSTNGYTF. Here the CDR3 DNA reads TGTGCCAGCAGCTTAGGGTCAACCAATGGCTACACCTTC.

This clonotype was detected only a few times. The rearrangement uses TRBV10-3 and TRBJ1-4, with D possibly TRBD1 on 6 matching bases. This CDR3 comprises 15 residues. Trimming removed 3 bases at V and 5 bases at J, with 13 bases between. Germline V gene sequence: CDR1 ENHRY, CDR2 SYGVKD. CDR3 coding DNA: TGTGCCATCAGTGATGGGGGCGGGCCGAATGAAAAACTGTTTTTT. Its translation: CAISDGGGPNEKLFF.

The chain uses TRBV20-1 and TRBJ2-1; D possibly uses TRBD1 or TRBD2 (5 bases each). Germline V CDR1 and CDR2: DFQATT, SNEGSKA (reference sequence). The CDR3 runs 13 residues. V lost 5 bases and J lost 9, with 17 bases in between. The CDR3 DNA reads TGCAGTGCTCCGTCATCTGCAGGGAGTGAGCAGTTCTTC. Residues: CSAPSSAGSEQFF.

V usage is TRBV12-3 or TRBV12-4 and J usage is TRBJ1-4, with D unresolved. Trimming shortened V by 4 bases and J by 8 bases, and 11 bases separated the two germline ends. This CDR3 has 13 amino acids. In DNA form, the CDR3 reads TGTGCCAGCAGTTGTCGGGTAGGAGAAAAACTGTTTTTT. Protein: CASSCRVGEKLFF.

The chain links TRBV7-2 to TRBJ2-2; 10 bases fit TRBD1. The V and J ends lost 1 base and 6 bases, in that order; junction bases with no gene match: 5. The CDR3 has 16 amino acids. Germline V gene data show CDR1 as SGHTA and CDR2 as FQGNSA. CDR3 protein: CASSLVWDRGSGELFF. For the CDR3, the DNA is TGTGCCAGCAGCTTAGTTTGGGACAGGGGTTCCGGGGAGCTGTTTTTT.